A single sample is the source of the 8 T cell receptor beta chains below, sequenced in a study of identical twins. TCRdb reprocessed the 5' RACE reads via MiXCR and lists one record per CDR3 protein. The sample has 450,000 or so distinct CDR3 sequences; around a sixth are singletons. The sample was naive T cells sorted from blood. The receptors were gathered from a man aged 50 or older in good health.

This clonotype was counted only a few times. This rearrangement joins TRBV5-8 to TRBJ1-1; D unresolved. The V gene's germline CDR1 is SGHTS and CDR2 YDEGEE. The germline V and J ends were trimmed by 4 bases and 11 bases, with 15 bases remaining between them. CDR3 length equals 12 residues. CDR3 DNA: TGTGCCAGCAGCCCAATGGGGAGAACTGCTTTCTTT. Translating it yields CASSPMGRTAFF. Filled out from reference TRBV5-8 and TRBJ1-1, the complete variable domain reads EAGVTQSPTHLIKTRGQQATLRCSPISGHTSVYWYQQALGLGLQFLLWYDEGEERNRGNFPPRFSGRQFPNYSSELNVNALELEDSALYLCASSPMGRTAFFGQGTRLTVV.

This clonotype was picked up many times. This chain connects TRBV10-2 to TRBJ2-3; 8 bases are shared with TRBD2. V was pared by 2 bases and J by 3 bases, with 1 base of the junction left unmatched. Germline CDR1 reads WSHSY; CDR2 reads SAAADI. CDR3 length: 14 residues. The CDR3 loop reads CASSEPSGTDTQYF. CDR3 DNA sequence: TGCGCCAGCAGTGAGCCTAGCGGGACAGATACGCAGTATTTT.

This clonotype showed up many times. The gene calls are TRBV14 and TRBJ2-2; D not resolved. CDR1 and CDR2 (germline): SGHDN, FVKESK. V was cut by 2 bases and J by 0 bases, with 7 bases left in between. The CDR3 consists of 15 residues. The CDR3 spells CASSQRASNTGELFF. The CDR3 DNA is TGTGCCAGCAGCCAAAGGGCTTCGAACACCGGGGAGCTGTTTTTT. The full variable domain, its missing parts supplied by reference TRBV14 and TRBJ2-2, is EAGVTQFPSHSVIEKGQTVTLRCDPISGHDNLYWYRRVMGKEIKFLLHFVKESKQDESGMPNNRFLAERTGGTYSTLKVQPAELEDSGVYFCASSQRASNTGELFFGEGSRLTVL.

This clonotype was detected a few times. V is TRBV5-1 and J is TRBJ2-7; weak D call: TRBD2 (6 bases). The germline gives CDR1 SGHRS, CDR2 YFSETQ. The germline V and J ends were trimmed by 0 bases and 4 bases, with 11 bases remaining between them. The CDR3 spans 14 residues. CDR3 loop: CASSLVGGWYEQYF. CDR3 in DNA: TGCGCCAGCAGCTTGGTGGGGGGTTGGTACGAGCAGTACTTC.

This chain joins TRBV20-1 and TRBJ2-7, with D possibly TRBD1 on 6 matching bases. The CDR3 has 14 amino acids. Germline CDR1 and CDR2: DFQATT and SNEGSKA (reference sequence). Between the trimmed V and J ends, which lost 6 bases and 2 bases, there was a span of 17 bases. CDR3 nucleotide sequence: TGCAGTGCCCAACAGGGCGCGAGAACCTACGAGCAGTACTTC. Translated: CSAQQGARTYEQYF.

This clonotype was recorded many times. This chain connects TRBV20-1 to TRBJ1-2, with D unresolved. Germline assignment: CDR1 DFQATT and CDR2 SNEGSKA (reference sequence). The V end was cut by 6 bases, the J end by 8 bases, with 16 bases between. This CDR3 spans 12 amino acids. In DNA form, the CDR3 reads TGCAGTGCCCAAGGTTCCCCGGGAGGCTACACCTTC. Its translation is CSAQGSPGGYTF.

The rearrangement links TRBV20-1 to TRBJ2-3, with no clear D. Per the germline V gene, CDR1 is DFQATT and CDR2 is SNEGSKA (reference sequence). V shed 6 bases and J shed 3 bases, with 7 bases lying between them. The CDR3 totals 11 residues. The CDR3 here is CSAGTTDTQYF. The CDR3 coding sequence is TGCAGTGCGGGAACTACAGATACGCAGTATTTT.

The sample holds many counts of this clonotype. This chain joins TRBV12-3 or TRBV12-4 and TRBJ1-4; D gene ambiguous. The CDR3 is 13 amino acids. With 5 bases removed from V and 8 bases from J, the gap between germline ends came to 12 bases. As DNA, the CDR3 is TGTGCCAGCAGTCCAAAGGCGGGAGAAAAACTGTTTTTT. Protein product: CASSPKAGEKLFF.